Listed below are T cell receptor beta chains from one sample, sequenced in a study of Ad26.COV2.S vaccination and SARS-CoV-2 variants. Produced via immunoSEQ multiplex PCR; TCRdb's table is partial and in-frame only. The sample includes roughly 300,000 clones, 75% to 90% seen only once; the top ten take roughly a tenth. This specimen was peripheral blood, taken in a trial of Ad26.COV2.S vaccine versus placebo. The receptors come from a person aged 18-65 years who received the Ad26.COV2.S COVID-19 vaccine or a placebo. CDR3s include the opening cysteine and the closing phenylalanine or tryptophan. Fields, in order: clone size, D gene, V gene, J gene, CDR3 protein, CDR3 DNA. D genes are given only for firm matches. Clone size is shown for a subset of rows, as once, few, many or a class of expanded clone.

.	.	TRBV4-3	TRBJ2-7	CASSQGSAFSYEQYF	TGCGCCAGCAGCCAAGGAAGTGCATTCTCCTACGAGCAGTACTTC
once	TRBD1	TRBV12-3/TRBV12-4	TRBJ1-2	CASSPGGGYTF	TGTGCCAGCAGTCCAGGGGGGGGCTACACCTTC
.	.	TRBV19	TRBJ1-3	CASSTATGVPGNTIYF	TGTGCCAGTAGTACAGCGACAGGAGTTCCTGGAAACACCATATATTTT
.	TRBD1	TRBV28	TRBJ2-7	CASNPGQVTYEQYF	TGTGCCAGTAACCCGGGACAGGTCACCTACGAGCAGTACTTC
few	.	TRBV28	TRBJ2-2	CASSLSGMNTGELFF	TGTGCCAGCAGCCTTAGCGGCATGAACACCGGGGAGCTGTTTTTT
.	.	TRBV12-3/TRBV12-4	TRBJ1-1	CASRRGSLTAFF	TGTGCCAGCAGAAGAGGGAGTCTTACGGCTTTCTTT
.	TRBD2	TRBV27	TRBJ2-7	CASSLLGPTSGGTTLEQYF	TGTGCCAGCAGTTTATTAGGACCGACTAGCGGGGGAACTACGCTGGAGCAGTACTTC
.	.	TRBV5-6	TRBJ1-6	CASSLGQGNSPLHF	TGTGCCAGCAGCTTGGGGCAGGGGAATTCACCCCTCCACTTT
once	.	TRBV28	TRBJ2-7	CASSSPRGTYEQYF	TGTGCCAGCAGTTCCCCGAGGGGCACCTACGAGCAGTACTTC
.	.	TRBV28	TRBJ2-3	CASSLDYGLSFF	TGTGCCAGCAGTTTGGACTATGGACTGTCCTTTTTT
.	.	TRBV11-1	TRBJ2-3	CASSLPRDTQYF	TGTGCCAGCAGTCTTCCAAGAGATACGCAGTATTTT